This T cell receptor (beta chain) originates from a study of CD8 T cells in ankylosing spondylitis. This clonotype was counted a few times. Its antigen remains unidentified. TCRdb called the 5' RACE reads again in MiXCR, with one record for every CDR3 protein. The sample records 110,000 to 150,000 distinct CDR3 sequences, roughly 8% being singletons. The study, taken as a whole, reports: A subset of motif variants has previously been described in the synovial fluid and blood of reactive arthritis.

This CDR3 has 14 residues. The V gene lost 0 bases and the J gene lost 7 bases, with 14 bases spanning the gap. Germline V CDR1 and CDR2: SGHNT, YYREEE (reference sequence). Sequences were obtained from synovial fluid, either unsorted or a sorted T cell fraction (not recorded which). This sequence was found in a male donor with ankylosing spondylitis. This chain uses TRBV5-4 with TRBJ2-7; tentative D call: TRBD2 (6 bases). The DNA for the CDR3 is TGTGCCAGCAGCTTGGCTCAGGGTGGGAGGGAGCAGTACTTC. Protein: CASSLAQGGREQYF.